This TCR beta chain appears in the sequencing data of a study of metastatic and nonmetastatic thyroid tumors. Looking at the study overall: Across blood and tumor or nodule tissue, repertoires from malignant and benign thyroid patients were compared with one another.

V was clipped by 5 bases and J by 4 bases, with 12 bases between them. There are 14 residues in the CDR3. Germline CDR1 and CDR2: SGHTA and FQGNSA. Study-wide results and caveats: Reportedly, malignant thyroid tumors had significantly higher TCR beta diversity than benign nodules, in blood and tumor.

Patients had received no treatment of any kind before thyroid surgery. From the PCR reads, TCRdb re-called clones with MiXCR. The data show 13,000 to 15,000 clones, with under 35% seen just once and approximately 3.8% held by the top ten. As regards this clone: Its specificity is not known.

The sequenced sample consisted of blood. The chain couples TRBV7-2 to TRBJ1-5; D possibly corresponds to TRBD1 (6 bases). The TCR originated in a female donor with papillary thyroid cancer or a benign thyroid nodule (not recorded which). Some clones in this sample may be carry-over from other donors' samples. CDR3 sequence: CASSPLDRNQPQHF. In DNA form, the CDR3 reads TGTGCCAGCAGCCCGTTGGACAGAAATCAGCCCCAGCATTTT.